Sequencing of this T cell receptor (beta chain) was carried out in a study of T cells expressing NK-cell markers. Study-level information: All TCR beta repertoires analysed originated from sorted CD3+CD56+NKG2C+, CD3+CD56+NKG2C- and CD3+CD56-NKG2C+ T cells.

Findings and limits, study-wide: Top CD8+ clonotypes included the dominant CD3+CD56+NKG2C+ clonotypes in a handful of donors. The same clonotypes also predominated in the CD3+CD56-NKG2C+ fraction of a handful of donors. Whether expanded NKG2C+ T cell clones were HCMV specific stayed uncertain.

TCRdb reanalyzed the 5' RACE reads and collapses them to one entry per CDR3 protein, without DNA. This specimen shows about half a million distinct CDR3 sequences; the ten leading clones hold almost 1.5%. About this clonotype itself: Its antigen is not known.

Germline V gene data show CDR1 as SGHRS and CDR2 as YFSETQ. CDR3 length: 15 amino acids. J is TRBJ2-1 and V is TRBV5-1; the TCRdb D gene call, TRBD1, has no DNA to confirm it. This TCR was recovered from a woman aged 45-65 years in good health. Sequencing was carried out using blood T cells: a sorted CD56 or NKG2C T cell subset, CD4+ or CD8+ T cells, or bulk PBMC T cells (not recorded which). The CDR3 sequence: CASRIRGAETNEQFF.